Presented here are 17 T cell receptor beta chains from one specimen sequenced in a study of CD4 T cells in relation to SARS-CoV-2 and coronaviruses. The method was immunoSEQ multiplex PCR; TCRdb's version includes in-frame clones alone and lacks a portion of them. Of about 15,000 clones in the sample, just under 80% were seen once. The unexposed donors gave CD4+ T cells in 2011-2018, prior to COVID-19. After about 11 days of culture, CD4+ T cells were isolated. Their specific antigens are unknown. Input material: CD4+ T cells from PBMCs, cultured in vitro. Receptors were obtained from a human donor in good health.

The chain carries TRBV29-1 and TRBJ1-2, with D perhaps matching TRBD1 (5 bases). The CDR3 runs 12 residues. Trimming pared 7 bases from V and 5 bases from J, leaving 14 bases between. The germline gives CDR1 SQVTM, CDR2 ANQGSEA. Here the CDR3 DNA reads TGCAGCGCCACAGGACTTTCTTATGGCTACACCTTC. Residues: CSATGLSYGYTF.

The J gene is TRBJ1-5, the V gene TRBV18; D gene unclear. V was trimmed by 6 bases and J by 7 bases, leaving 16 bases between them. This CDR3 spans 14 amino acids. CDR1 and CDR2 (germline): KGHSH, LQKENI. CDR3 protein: CASSPIGMGQPQHF. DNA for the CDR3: TGTGCCAGCTCCCCCATTGGGATGGGGCAGCCCCAGCATTTT.

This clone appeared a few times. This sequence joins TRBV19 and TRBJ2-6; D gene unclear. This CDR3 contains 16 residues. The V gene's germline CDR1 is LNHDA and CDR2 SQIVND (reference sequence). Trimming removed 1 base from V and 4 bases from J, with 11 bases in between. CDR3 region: CASSIVLRRGANVLTF. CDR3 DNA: TGTGCCAGTAGTATAGTACTCAGGCGGGGGGCCAACGTCCTGACTTTC. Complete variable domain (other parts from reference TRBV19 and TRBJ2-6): DGGITQSPKYLFRKEGQNVTLSCEQNLNHDAMYWYRQDPGQGLRLIYYSQIVNDFQKGDIAEGYSVSREKKESFPLTVTSAQKNPTAFYLCASSIVLRRGANVLTFGAGSRLTVL.

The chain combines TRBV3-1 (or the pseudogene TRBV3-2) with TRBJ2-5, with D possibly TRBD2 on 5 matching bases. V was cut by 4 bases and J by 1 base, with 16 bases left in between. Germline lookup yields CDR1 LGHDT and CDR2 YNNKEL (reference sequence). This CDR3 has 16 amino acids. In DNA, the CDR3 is TGTGCCAGCAGCCCTTGGGAGCGAGGCGTCCAAGAGACCCAGTACTTC. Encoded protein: CASSPWERGVQETQYF.

The CDR3 bases are TGCAGTGCTAGTGCGTCCCAAAAAGAGACCCAGTACTTC. It specifies CSASASQKETQYF. The genes are TRBV20-1 and TRBJ2-5, with unresolved D. The germline V gene encodes CDR1 DFQATT and CDR2 SNEGSKA (reference sequence). This CDR3 comprises 13 residues. Trimming took off 3 bases at V and 3 bases at J, with 11 bases between the two ends.

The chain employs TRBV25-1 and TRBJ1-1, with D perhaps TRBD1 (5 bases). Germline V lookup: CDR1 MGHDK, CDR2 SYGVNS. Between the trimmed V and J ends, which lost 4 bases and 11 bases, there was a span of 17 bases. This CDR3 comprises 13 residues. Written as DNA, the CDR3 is TGTGCCAGCAGTGGCGGACACCGACTAGAGGCTTTCTTT. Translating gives CASSGGHRLEAFF.

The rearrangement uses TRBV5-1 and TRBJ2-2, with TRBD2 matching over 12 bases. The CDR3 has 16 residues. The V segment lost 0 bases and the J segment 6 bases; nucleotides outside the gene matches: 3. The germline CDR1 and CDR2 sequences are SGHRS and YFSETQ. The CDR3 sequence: CASSLGLAGGPGELFF. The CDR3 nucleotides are TGCGCCAGCAGCTTGGGTCTAGCGGGAGGGCCCGGGGAGCTGTTTTTT.

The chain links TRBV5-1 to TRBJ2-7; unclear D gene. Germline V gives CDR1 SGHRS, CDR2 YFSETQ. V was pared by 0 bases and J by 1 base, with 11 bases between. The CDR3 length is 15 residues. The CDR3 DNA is TGCGCCAGCAGCTTGGACAGCTTATATTCCTACGAGCAGTACTTC. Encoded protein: CASSLDSLYSYEQYF.

CDR3 sequence: CASSLDRGDEQYF. As DNA, the CDR3 is TGTGCCAGCAGTCTAGACAGGGGGGACGAGCAGTACTTC. J is TRBJ2-7 and V is TRBV2; the match to TRBD1 covers 9 bases. Losses at the gene ends were 5 bases for V and 5 bases for J; bases not matched to a gene: 4. There are 13 residues in the CDR3. Looked up from germline, CDR1 is SNHLY and CDR2 is FYNNEI.

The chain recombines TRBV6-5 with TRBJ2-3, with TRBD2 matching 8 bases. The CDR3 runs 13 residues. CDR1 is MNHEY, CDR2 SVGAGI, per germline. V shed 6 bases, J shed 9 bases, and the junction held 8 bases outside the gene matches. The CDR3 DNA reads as TGTGCCAGCAGGGAGGCTAGCGGGCCAACGCAGTATTTT. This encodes CASREASGPTQYF.

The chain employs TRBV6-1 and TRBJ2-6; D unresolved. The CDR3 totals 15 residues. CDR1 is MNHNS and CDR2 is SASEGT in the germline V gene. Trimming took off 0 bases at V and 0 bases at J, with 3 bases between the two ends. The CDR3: CASSEASSGANVLTF. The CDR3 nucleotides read TGTGCCAGCAGTGAAGCTAGCTCTGGGGCCAACGTCCTGACTTTC.

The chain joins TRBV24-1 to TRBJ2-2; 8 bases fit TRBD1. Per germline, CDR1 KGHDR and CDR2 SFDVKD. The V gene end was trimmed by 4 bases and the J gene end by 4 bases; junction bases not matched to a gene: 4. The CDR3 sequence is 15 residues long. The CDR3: CATSDGQGITGELFF. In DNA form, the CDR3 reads TGTGCCACCAGTGACGGACAGGGTATCACCGGGGAGCTGTTTTTT.

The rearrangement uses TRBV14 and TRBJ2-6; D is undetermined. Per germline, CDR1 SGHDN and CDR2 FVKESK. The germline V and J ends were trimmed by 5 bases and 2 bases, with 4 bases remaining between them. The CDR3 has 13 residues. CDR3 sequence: CASSTTGANVLTF. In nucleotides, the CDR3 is TGTGCCAGCAGCACCACTGGGGCCAACGTCCTGACTTTC.

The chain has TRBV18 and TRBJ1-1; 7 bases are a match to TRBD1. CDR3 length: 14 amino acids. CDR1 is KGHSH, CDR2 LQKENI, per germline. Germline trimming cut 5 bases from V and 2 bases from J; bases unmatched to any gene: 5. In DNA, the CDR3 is TGTGCCAGCTCATCGACAGGGACCAACACTGAAGCTTTCTTT. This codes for CASSSTGTNTEAFF.

The CDR3 nucleotides read TGTGCCAGTAGGGACAGGGGGCGCGGGGAGACCCAGTACTTC. This encodes CASRDRGRGETQYF. The rearrangement uses TRBV19 and TRBJ2-5; 11 bases are a match to TRBD1. The trim removed 6 bases at V and 5 bases at J, leaving 5 bases unmatched. Germline V gene data show CDR1 as LNHDA and CDR2 as SQIVND (reference sequence). The CDR3 is made up of 14 amino acids.

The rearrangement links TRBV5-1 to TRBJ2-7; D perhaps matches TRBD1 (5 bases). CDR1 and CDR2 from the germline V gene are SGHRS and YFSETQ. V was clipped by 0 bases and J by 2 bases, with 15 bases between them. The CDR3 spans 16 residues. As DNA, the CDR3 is TGCGCCAGCAGCTTGGAGGGAAGGGGCCGGGCCTACGAGCAGTACTTC. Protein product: CASSLEGRGRAYEQYF. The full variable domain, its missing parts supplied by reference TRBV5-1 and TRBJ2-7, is KAGVTQTPRYLIKTRGQQVTLSCSPISGHRSVSWYQQTPGQGLQFLFEYFSETQRNKGNFPGRFSGRQFSNSRSEMNVSTLELGDSALYLCASSLEGRGRAYEQYFGPGTRLTVT.

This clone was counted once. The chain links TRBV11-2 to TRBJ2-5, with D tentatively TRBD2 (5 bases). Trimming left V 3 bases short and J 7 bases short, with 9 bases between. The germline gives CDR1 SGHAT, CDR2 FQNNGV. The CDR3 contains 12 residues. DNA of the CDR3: TGTGCCAGCAGCTTCACAGAGGGGACCCAGTACTTC. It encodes CASSFTEGTQYF.